The 30 T cell receptor beta chains below all came from one sample that was sequenced in a study of human thymus T cells. It was from resections taken during corrective heart surgery that the thymus tissue came. Only in-frame clones appear in the TCRdb table, and some are missing; sequencing was by immunoSEQ multiplex PCR. The table records tens of thousands of clones, 90% to 95% of them present only once. Sequencing was done on a sample of thymus tissue. The source is a girl under three years old with a congenital heart defect but otherwise immunologically healthy.

The rearrangement links TRBV6-1 to TRBJ2-3; TRBD1 matches at 8 bases. The J segment lost 4 bases and the V segment lost 11 bases, leaving 14 bases of the junction unmatched. Germline lookup yields CDR1 MNHNS and CDR2 SASEGT. The CDR3 loop spans 15 amino acids. The DNA for the CDR3 is TGTGCCGGAGAAGGACAGGGTGGGTTAGCAGATACGCAGTATTTT. This translates into CAGEGQGGLADTQYF.

The gene calls are TRBV15 and TRBJ2-1; D is possibly TRBD1 or TRBD2 (5 bases each). In germline, CDR1 is LNHNV, CDR2 YYDKDF (reference sequence). The CDR3 is 15 residues long. Trimming took 5 bases from V and 0 from J, leaving 11 bases between them. The CDR3 bases are TGTGCCACCAGCGGGGCGGGTAGCTCCTACAATGAGCAGTTCTTC. This codes for CATSGAGSSYNEQFF.

The chain carries TRBV2 and TRBJ2-3; D is perhaps TRBD1 (6 bases). The CDR3 has 16 amino acids. Germline-derived CDR1 and CDR2 are SNHLY and FYNNEI. V was trimmed by 6 bases and J by 0 bases, leaving 16 bases between them. For the CDR3, the DNA is TGTGCCAGCAGCCCCCAACAGGGATCTAGCACAGATACGCAGTATTTT. Its translation is CASSPQQGSSTDTQYF.

CDR3 loop: CASSLTGQGPPQHF. CDR3 bases: TGTGCCAGCAGTTTAACGGGACAGGGTCCCCCCCAGCATTTT. The chain uses TRBV27 and TRBJ1-5; 9 positions agree with TRBD1. The CDR3 loop spans 14 amino acids. The germline V gene encodes CDR1 MNHEY and CDR2 SMNVEV (reference sequence). V lost 2 bases to trimming and J lost 10 bases; unmatched junction nucleotides: 6.

The J gene is TRBJ2-1, the V gene TRBV14; D unresolved. This CDR3 has 18 amino acids. The ends were cut back, 4 bases at V and 3 bases at J, with 22 bases in the middle. The germline gives CDR1 SGHDN, CDR2 FVKESK. The CDR3 here is CASSRLPKIVKGYNEQFF. The CDR3 nucleotides are TGTGCCAGCAGCCGCCTCCCGAAAATAGTAAAAGGCTACAATGAGCAGTTCTTC.

J is TRBJ2-7 and V is TRBV2; 7 bases fit TRBD2. The trim removed 1 base at V and 0 bases at J, leaving 15 bases unmatched. This CDR3 is 19 amino acids long. Germline V lookup: CDR1 SNHLY, CDR2 FYNNEI. This CDR3 reads CASSEEGPNGEGSSYEQYF. The CDR3 DNA sequence: TGTGCCAGCAGTGAAGAGGGCCCTAATGGGGAGGGGAGCTCCTACGAGCAGTACTTC. The full variable domain, its missing parts supplied by reference TRBV2 and TRBJ2-7, is EPEVTQTPSHQVTQMGQEVILRCVPISNHLYFYWYRQILGQKVEFLVSFYNNEISEKSEIFDDQFSVERPDGSNFTLKIRSTKLEDSAMYFCASSEEGPNGEGSSYEQYFGPGTRLTVT.

This clone was found a few times. The chain combines TRBV29-1 with TRBJ2-1; D is possibly TRBD2 (5 bases). The length of the CDR3 is 15 residues. Germline values: CDR1 SQVTM, CDR2 ANQGSEA. V dropped 0 bases and J dropped 12 bases, with 21 bases sitting between them. CDR3 loop: CSVEEERLLDRGQFF. CDR3 coding DNA: TGCAGCGTTGAAGAGGAAAGGCTCCTAGATCGGGGGCAGTTCTTC.

This clone appeared once. The chain links TRBV27 to TRBJ1-6; TRBD1 is a possible D gene (5 bases). The germline V gene has CDR1 MNHEY and CDR2 SMNVEV (reference sequence). Trimming pared 6 bases from V and 8 bases from J, leaving 26 bases between. There are 18 residues in the CDR3. CDR3 sequence reads: CASRARAPLGREDSPLHF. The CDR3, as DNA: TGTGCCAGCAGAGCCAGAGCCCCGTTGGGCAGGGAGGATTCACCCCTCCACTTT.

V usage is TRBV4-2 and J usage is TRBJ2-1; 7 nucleotides line up with TRBD2. V lost 6 bases to trimming and J lost 5 bases; unmatched junction nucleotides: 13. The CDR3 covers 16 residues. The germline gives CDR1 LGHNA, CDR2 YNFKEQ. The CDR3 DNA sequence: TGTGCCAGCAGAACCGGGACTACCAACCCTCACAATGAGCAGTTCTTC. Its translation is CASRTGTTNPHNEQFF.

This clone was observed a single time. The chain employs TRBV29-1 and TRBJ2-7, with 7 bases identical to TRBD2. The CDR3 is made up of 13 amino acids. The V gene's germline CDR1 is SQVTM and CDR2 ANQGSEA. The ends lost 4 bases at V and 3 bases at J; junction bases unmatched: 6. DNA of the CDR3: TGCAGCGTTGTTGCGGGAGATATCTACGAGCAGTACTTC. Translating gives CSVVAGDIYEQYF.

The rearrangement joins TRBV5-1 to TRBJ2-5, with 15 bases lining up with TRBD2. The V gene's germline CDR1 is SGHRS and CDR2 YFSETQ. The junction had 8 bases not matched to a gene; V was cut back by 7 bases and J by 4 bases. The CDR3 is 16 amino acids. DNA of the CDR3: TGCGCCAGCCGAGGACTAGCGGGAGGGCCGGGAGAGACCCAGTACTTC. Protein: CASRGLAGGPGETQYF.

The chain links TRBV19 to TRBJ1-2; D is possibly TRBD1 (6 bases). This CDR3 comprises 16 residues. Germline V gene sequence: CDR1 LNHDA, CDR2 SQIVND (reference sequence). V was shortened by 1 base and J by 4 bases, with 16 bases between the two germline ends. The CDR3 DNA reads TGTGCCAGTAGTATAGCCCTCCCCCCCAGGGGCTATGGCTACACCTTC. Residues: CASSIALPPRGYGYTF.

This chain connects TRBV5-8 to TRBJ1-2; TRBD1 might be the D (6 bases). The V gene lost 0 bases and the J gene lost 8 bases, with 14 bases spanning the gap. Germline V gene sequence: CDR1 SGHTS, CDR2 YDEGEE. The CDR3 runs 14 residues. The DNA for the CDR3 is TGTGCCAGCAGCTTGGTTCGGCAGGGGTGGGGCTACACCTTC. Encoded protein: CASSLVRQGWGYTF.

The chain links TRBV4-1 to TRBJ1-5; D uncertain. The V end lost 2 bases, the J end lost 3 bases, and 17 bases lay between the germline ends. The germline V gene has CDR1 MGHRA and CDR2 YSYEKL. The CDR3 totals 17 residues. In DNA, the CDR3 is TGCGCCAGCAGCCAAAATTGGGGAGAGGGTAACAATCAGCCCCAGCATTTT. Translated: CASSQNWGEGNNQPQHF.

This chain joins TRBV10-3 and TRBJ2-5, with D possibly TRBD2 on 5 matching bases. The CDR3 has 13 residues. Between the trimmed V and J ends, which lost 7 bases and 5 bases, there was a span of 14 bases. CDR1 ENHRY and CDR2 SYGVKD come from the germline V gene. The CDR3 sequence is CAITLRPGETQYF. In DNA form, the CDR3 reads TGTGCCATCACTCTGCGCCCGGGGGAGACCCAGTACTTC.

V usage is TRBV7-2 and J usage is TRBJ2-2; 7 positions agree with TRBD2. This CDR3 spans 12 amino acids. V shed 3 bases and J 9 bases; nucleotides not matched to a gene: 1. Germline values: CDR1 SGHTA, CDR2 FQGNSA. CDR3 sequence reads: CASSLGGRELFF. The CDR3 DNA sequence: TGTGCCAGCAGCTTGGGGGGGAGGGAGCTGTTTTTT.

This chain's CDR3 is CASSEPRNHNEQFF. As DNA, the CDR3 is TGTGCCAGCAGCGAGCCCAGGAATCACAATGAGCAGTTCTTC. The chain employs TRBV9 and TRBJ2-1; D is uncertain. The V end lost 3 bases, the J end lost 5 bases, and 12 bases lay between the germline ends. Germline CDR1 is SGDLS and CDR2 is YYNGEE. The CDR3 totals 14 residues.

Worth noting for this clone: A junction end diverges from the germline sequence, so it may reflect a read error. The chain recombines TRBV7-2 with TRBJ2-6; TRBD2 matches at 9 bases. The CDR3 is 18 amino acids. Germline V gene sequence: CDR1 SGHTA, CDR2 FQGNSA. The CDR3 DNA reads TGTGCCAGCAGCCTAGCGGGATCATTCACCTCTGGGGCCAACGTCCTGACTTTC. This gives the protein CASSLAGSFTSGANVLTF.

V usage is TRBV15 and J usage is TRBJ2-3; TRBD2 matches 10 bases. There are 18 residues in the CDR3. The germline CDR1 and CDR2 sequences are LNHNV and YYDKDF (reference sequence). The ends lost 1 base at V and 0 bases at J; junction bases unmatched: 7. The CDR3 loop is CATSRVGSGRASTDTQYF. CDR3 DNA sequence: TGTGCCACCAGCAGAGTAGGAAGCGGGAGGGCTAGCACAGATACGCAGTATTTT.

The chain links TRBV5-1 to TRBJ1-2; a weak D match, TRBD1 (6 bases). The CDR3 is 16 amino acids. CDR1 SGHRS and CDR2 YFSETQ come from the germline V gene. V gave up 4 bases and J gave up 0 bases, with 16 bases separating them. The CDR3 bases are TGCGCCAGCAGCGGCGGACAGCAGCCTACTAACTATGGCTACACCTTC. This codes for CASSGGQQPTNYGYTF.

The chain joins TRBV7-2 to TRBJ1-1; D gene uncertain. The CDR3 has 13 amino acids. Trimming cost V 6 bases and J 2 bases, with 10 bases left between them. Germline values: CDR1 SGHTA, CDR2 FQGNSA. This CDR3 is CASRGNGNTEAFF. DNA of the CDR3: TGTGCCAGCAGGGGTAACGGAAACACTGAAGCTTTCTTT.

The rearrangement links TRBV10-1 to TRBJ2-1; 9 nucleotides match TRBD1. The trim removed 1 base at V and 7 bases at J, leaving 11 bases unmatched. There are 17 residues in the CDR3. CDR1 WNHNN and CDR2 SYGVQD come from the germline V gene (reference sequence). DNA for the CDR3: TGCGCCAGCAGTGAGTTCCCGGGACAGGGTGTACGGAATGAGCAGTTCTTC. Its translation: CASSEFPGQGVRNEQFF.

The rearrangement joins TRBV4-3 to TRBJ2-1, with TRBD2 matching 13 bases. The junction had 9 bases not matched to a gene; V was cut back by 1 base and J by 9 bases. Germline V gene lookup returns CDR1 LGHNA and CDR2 YSLEER. The CDR3 is 17 amino acids. The CDR3 coding sequence is TGCGCCAGCAGCCAAGCCCCGGGACTAGCGGGACGGCGTGAGCAGTTCTTC. This codes for CASSQAPGLAGRREQFF.

The chain couples TRBV5-6 to TRBJ1-1; the D gene is possibly TRBD1 (6 bases). V was clipped by 1 base and J by 5 bases, with 15 bases between them. The CDR3 covers 15 residues. Germline CDR1 SGHDT, CDR2 YYEEEE. CDR3 region: CASSLPGTGRTEAFF. Written as DNA, the CDR3 is TGTGCCAGCAGCTTGCCGGGTACAGGGCGAACTGAAGCTTTCTTT. The variable domain in full, with the rest retrieved from reference TRBV5-6 and TRBJ1-1, is DAGVTQSPTHLIKTRGQQVTLRCSPKSGHDTVSWYQQALGQGPQFIFQYYEEEERQRGNFPDRFSGHQFPNYSSELNVNALLLGDSALYLCASSLPGTGRTEAFFGQGTRLTVV.

The rearrangement joins TRBV5-6 to TRBJ2-7; 12 positions agree with TRBD2. The CDR3 spans 17 residues. Germline CDR1 reads SGHDT; CDR2 reads YYEEEE. Trimming at V came to 1 base and at J to 5 bases, leaving 10 bases not matched to a gene. CDR3 bases: TGTGCCAGCAGCTTGACTCGACTAGCGGGAGAAGGGCACGAGCAGTACTTC. Its translation is CASSLTRLAGEGHEQYF.

This clone was recorded only once. The chain joins TRBV6-5 to TRBJ1-4; D is perhaps TRBD1 (6 bases). Per germline, CDR1 MNHEY and CDR2 SVGAGI. The CDR3 has 14 amino acids. Between the trimmed V and J ends, which lost 4 bases and 4 bases, there was a span of 10 bases. Written as DNA, the CDR3 is TGTGCCAGCAGTTCCTTAGGGGGTAATGAAAAACTGTTTTTT. Translated, it gives CASSSLGGNEKLFF.

This chain links TRBV28 with TRBJ1-5, with D perhaps TRBD1 (6 bases). Trimming shortened V by 8 bases and J by 4 bases, and 12 bases separated the two germline ends. The CDR3 loop spans 13 amino acids. Per the germline V gene, CDR1 is MDHEN and CDR2 is SYDVKM. For the CDR3, the DNA is TGTGCCAGCCACAGGGCCTGGAATCAGCCCCAGCATTTT. This codes for CASHRAWNQPQHF.

The chain employs TRBV9 and TRBJ2-3; D is uncertain. Germline CDR1 and CDR2: SGDLS and YYNGEE. The CDR3 loop spans 16 amino acids. Trimming took off 0 bases at V and 3 bases at J, with 14 bases between the two ends. The DNA for the CDR3 is TGTGCCAGCAGCGTAGTTGGCGATGAGAGGACAGATACGCAGTATTTT. Translation: CASSVVGDERTDTQYF.

The chain is built from TRBV28 and TRBJ2-3, with D maybe TRBD1 (5 bases). CDR1 and CDR2 (germline): MDHEN, SYDVKM. Trimming took off 3 bases at V and 1 base at J, with 14 bases between the two ends. CDR3 length: 16 residues. In DNA form, the CDR3 reads TGTGCCAGCAGTTTTCAGGGCCCGCCGGGCACAGATACGCAGTATTTT. Its translation: CASSFQGPPGTDTQYF.

The CDR3 region has the DNA TGTGCCAGCGGCTCCTACAATGAGCAGTTCTTC. Protein sequence: CASGSYNEQFF. The V gene is TRBV11-2, the J gene TRBJ2-1, with D unresolved. V lost 8 bases and J lost 0, with 2 bases in between. CDR3 size: 11 residues. Germline-derived CDR1 and CDR2 are SGHAT and FQNNGV. The full variable domain, rest sourced from reference TRBV11-2 and TRBJ2-1, is EAGVAQSPRYKIIEKRQSVAFWCNPISGHATLYWYQQILGQGPKLLIQFQNNGVVDDSQLPKDRFSAERLKGVDSTLKIQPAKLEDSAVYLCASGSYNEQFFGPGTRLTVL.